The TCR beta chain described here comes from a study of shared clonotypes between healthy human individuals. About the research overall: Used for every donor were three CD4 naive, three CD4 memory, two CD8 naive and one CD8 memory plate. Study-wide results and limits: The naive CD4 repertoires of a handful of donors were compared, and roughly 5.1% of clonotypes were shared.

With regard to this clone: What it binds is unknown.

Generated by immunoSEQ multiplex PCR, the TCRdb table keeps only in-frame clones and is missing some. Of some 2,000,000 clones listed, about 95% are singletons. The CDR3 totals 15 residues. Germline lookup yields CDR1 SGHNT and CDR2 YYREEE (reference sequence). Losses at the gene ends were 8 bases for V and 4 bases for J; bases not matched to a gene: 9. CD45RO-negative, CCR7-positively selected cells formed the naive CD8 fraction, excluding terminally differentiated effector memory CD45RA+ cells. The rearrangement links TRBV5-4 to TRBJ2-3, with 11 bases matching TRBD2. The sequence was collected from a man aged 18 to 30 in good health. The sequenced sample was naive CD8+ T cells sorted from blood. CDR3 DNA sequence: TGTGCCAGTGCAATAGCGGGAGGGGCCCCAGATACGCAGTATTTT. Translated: CASAIAGGAPDTQYF.